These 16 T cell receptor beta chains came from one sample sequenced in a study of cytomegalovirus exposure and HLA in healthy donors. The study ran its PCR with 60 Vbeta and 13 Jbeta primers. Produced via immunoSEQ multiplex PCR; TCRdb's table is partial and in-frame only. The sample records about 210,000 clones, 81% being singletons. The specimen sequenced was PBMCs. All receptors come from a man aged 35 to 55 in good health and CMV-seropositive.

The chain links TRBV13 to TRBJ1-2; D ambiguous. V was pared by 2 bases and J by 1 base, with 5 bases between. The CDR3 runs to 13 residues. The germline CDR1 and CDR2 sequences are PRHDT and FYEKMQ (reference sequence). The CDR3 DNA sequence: TGTGCCAGCAGCTTACCGGTTAACTATGGCTACACCTTC. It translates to CASSLPVNYGYTF.

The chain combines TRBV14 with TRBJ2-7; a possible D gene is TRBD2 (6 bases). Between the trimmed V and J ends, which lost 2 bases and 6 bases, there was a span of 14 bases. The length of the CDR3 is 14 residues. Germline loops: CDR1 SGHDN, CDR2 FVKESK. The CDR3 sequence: CASSQPGLAREQYF. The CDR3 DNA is TGTGCCAGCAGCCAACCCGGCCTAGCGCGCGAGCAGTACTTC.

The CDR3 DNA is TGTGCCAGCCGACCGGGACAGACGAACACCGGGGAGCTGTTTTTT. It encodes CASRPGQTNTGELFF. The chain joins TRBV27 to TRBJ2-2; TRBD1 agrees at 7 bases. This CDR3 comprises 15 residues. The junction had 6 bases not matched to a gene; V was cut back by 8 bases and J by 0 bases. CDR1 is MNHEY and CDR2 is SMNVEV in the germline V gene (reference sequence).

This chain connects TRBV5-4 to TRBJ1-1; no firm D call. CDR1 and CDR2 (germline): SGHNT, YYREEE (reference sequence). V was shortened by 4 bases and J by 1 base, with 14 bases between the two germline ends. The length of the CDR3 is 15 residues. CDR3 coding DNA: TGTGCCAGCAGCATTCAAGGAGGGAGGAACACTGAAGCTTTCTTT. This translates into CASSIQGGRNTEAFF.

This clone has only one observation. Here the CDR3 DNA reads TGTGCCAGCAGCAAATATCCCCGGACAGCAACTAGCACAGATACGCAGTATTTT. Protein product: CASSKYPRTATSTDTQYF. This chain links TRBV21-1 with TRBJ2-3; TRBD1, the table's D call, was not compared with the DNA. TRBV21-1 has pseudogene status. The CDR3 consists of 18 residues.

The DNA for the CDR3 is TGTGCCAGCAGCTTGGGACAGGGGGCAAAGGGGGAGCTGTTTTTT. The encoded protein is CASSLGQGAKGELFF. The chain uses TRBV5-4 and TRBJ2-2; 10 bases agree with TRBD1. The junction had 4 bases not matched to a gene; V was cut back by 0 bases and J by 8 bases. The germline gives CDR1 SGHNT, CDR2 YYREEE (reference sequence). The CDR3 has 15 amino acids.

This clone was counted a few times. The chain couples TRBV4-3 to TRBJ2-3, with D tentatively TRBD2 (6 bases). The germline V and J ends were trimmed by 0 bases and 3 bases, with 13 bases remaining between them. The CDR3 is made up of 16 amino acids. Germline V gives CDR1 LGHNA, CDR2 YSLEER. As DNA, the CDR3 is TGCGCCAGCAGCCAAGATGTACTAGCCATAACAGATACGCAGTATTTT. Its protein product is CASSQDVLAITDTQYF.

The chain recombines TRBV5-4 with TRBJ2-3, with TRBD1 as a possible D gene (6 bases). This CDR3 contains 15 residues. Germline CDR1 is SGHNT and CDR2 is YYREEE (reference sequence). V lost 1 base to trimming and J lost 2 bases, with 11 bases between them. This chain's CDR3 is CASSLRGIPTDTQYF. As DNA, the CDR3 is TGTGCCAGCAGCTTGAGGGGGATCCCCACAGATACGCAGTATTTT.

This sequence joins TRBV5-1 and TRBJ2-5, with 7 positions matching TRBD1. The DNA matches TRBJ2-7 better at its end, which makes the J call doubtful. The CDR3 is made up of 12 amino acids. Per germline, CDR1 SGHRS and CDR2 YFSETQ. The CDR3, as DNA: TGCGCCAGCAGCCTCGGGACAGCCGAGCAGTACTTC. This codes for CASSLGTAEQYF.

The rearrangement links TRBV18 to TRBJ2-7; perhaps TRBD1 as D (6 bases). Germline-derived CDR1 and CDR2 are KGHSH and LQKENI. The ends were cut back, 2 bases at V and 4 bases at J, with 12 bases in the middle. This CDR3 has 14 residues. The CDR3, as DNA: TGTGCCAGCTCACCAGGGCAGGGGCGTTACGAGCAGTACTTC. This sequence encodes CASSPGQGRYEQYF.

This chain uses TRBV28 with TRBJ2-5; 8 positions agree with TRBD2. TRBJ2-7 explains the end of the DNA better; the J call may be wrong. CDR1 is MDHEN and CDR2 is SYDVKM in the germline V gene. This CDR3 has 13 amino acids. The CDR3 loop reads CASKAGGSYEQYF. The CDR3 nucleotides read TGTGCCAGCAAGGCGGGAGGTTCCTACGAGCAGTACTTC.

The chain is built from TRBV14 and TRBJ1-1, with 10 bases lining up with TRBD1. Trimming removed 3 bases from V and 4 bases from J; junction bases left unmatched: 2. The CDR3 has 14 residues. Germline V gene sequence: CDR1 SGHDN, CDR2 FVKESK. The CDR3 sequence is CASSQTGGGTEAFF. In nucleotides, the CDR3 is TGTGCCAGCAGCCAGACAGGGGGCGGCACTGAAGCTTTCTTT.

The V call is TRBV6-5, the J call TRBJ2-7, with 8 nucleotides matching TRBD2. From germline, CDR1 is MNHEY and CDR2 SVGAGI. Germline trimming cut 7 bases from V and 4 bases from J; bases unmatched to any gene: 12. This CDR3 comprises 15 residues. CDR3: CASNREGHPLYEQYF. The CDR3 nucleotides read TGTGCCAGCAATCGGGAGGGGCATCCTCTATACGAGCAGTACTTC.

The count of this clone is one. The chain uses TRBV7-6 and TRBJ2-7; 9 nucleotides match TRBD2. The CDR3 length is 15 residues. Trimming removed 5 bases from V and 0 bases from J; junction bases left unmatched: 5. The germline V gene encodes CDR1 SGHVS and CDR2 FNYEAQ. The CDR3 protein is CASSASGVASYEQYF. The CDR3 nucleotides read TGTGCCAGCAGCGCTAGCGGGGTGGCCTCCTACGAGCAGTACTTC. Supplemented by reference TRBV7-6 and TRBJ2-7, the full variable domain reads GAGVSQSPRYKVTKRGQDVALRCDPISGHVSLYWYRQALGQGPEFLTYFNYEAQQDKSGLPNDRFSAERPEGSISTLTIQRTEQRDSAMYRCASSASGVASYEQYFGPGTRLTVT.

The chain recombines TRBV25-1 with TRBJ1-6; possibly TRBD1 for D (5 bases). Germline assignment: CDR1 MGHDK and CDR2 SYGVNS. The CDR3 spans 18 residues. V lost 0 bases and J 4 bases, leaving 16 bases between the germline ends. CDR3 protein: CASSEYKAGGVYNSPLHF. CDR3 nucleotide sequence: TGTGCCAGCAGTGAATATAAGGCAGGAGGGGTATATAATTCACCCCTCCACTTT.

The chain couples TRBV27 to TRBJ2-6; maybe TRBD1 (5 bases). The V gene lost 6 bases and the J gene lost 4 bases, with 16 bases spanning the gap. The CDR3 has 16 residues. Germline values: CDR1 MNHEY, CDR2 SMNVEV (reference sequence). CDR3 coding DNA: TGTGCCAGCAGCCGCTCCCAAGGGGTAGGGGCCAACGTCCTGACTTTC. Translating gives CASSRSQGVGANVLTF.